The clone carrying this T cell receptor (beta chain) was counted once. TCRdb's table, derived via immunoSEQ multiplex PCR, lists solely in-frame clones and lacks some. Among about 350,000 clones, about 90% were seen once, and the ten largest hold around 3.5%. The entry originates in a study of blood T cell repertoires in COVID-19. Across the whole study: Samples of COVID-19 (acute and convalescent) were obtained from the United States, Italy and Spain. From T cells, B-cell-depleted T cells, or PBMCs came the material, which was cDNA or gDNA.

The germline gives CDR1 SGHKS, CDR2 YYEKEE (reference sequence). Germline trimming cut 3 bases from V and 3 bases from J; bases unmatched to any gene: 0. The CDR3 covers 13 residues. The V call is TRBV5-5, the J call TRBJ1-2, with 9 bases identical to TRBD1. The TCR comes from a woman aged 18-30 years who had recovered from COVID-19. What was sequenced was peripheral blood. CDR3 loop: CASSWTGDYGYTF. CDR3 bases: TGTGCCAGCAGCTGGACAGGGGACTATGGCTACACCTTC.